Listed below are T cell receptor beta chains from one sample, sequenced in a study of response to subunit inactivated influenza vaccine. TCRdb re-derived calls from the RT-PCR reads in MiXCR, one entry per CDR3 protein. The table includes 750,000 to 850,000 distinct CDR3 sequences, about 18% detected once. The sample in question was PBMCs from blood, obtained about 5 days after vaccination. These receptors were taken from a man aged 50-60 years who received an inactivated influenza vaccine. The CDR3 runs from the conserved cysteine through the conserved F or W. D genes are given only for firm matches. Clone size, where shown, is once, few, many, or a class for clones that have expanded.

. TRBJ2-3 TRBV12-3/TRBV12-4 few CASDPTGSFGTQYF TGTGCCAGCGACCCCACAGGCTCTTTTGGCACGCAGTATTTT
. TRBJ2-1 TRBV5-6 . CASSLGGPALSYNEQFF TGTGCCAGCAGCTTGGGTGGTCCAGCGCTATCCTACAATGAGCAGTTCTTC
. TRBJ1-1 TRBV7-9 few CASSLSGNSNTEAFF TGTGCCAGCAGCCTATCGGGAAATTCGAACACTGAAGCTTTCTTT
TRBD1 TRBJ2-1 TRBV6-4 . CASSKGTVLNNEQFF TGTGCCAGCAGCAAAGGGACAGTCCTAAACAATGAGCAGTTCTTC
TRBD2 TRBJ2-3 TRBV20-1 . CSALTWAERGNTDTQYF TGCAGTGCCCTCACCTGGGCGGAGCGGGGGAATACAGATACGCAGTATTTT
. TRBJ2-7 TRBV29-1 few CSVRTGNSYEQYF TGCAGCGTTAGAACAGGGAATTCGTACGAGCAGTACTTC
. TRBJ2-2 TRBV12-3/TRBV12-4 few CASRPTGTEASGELFF TGTGCCAGCAGGCCAACCGGGACTGAGGCGTCCGGGGAGCTGTTTTTT
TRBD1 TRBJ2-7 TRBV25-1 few CASSAAYRGRSDEQYF TGTGCCAGCAGTGCCGCTTACAGGGGGCGGTCCGACGAGCAGTACTTC
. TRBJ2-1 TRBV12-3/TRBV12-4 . CASSLDGRIKDEQFF TGTGCCAGCAGTTTAGATGGCAGGATTAAGGATGAGCAGTTCTTC
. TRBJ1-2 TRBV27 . CASSSHGVSYGYTF TGTGCCAGCAGTTCCCACGGGGTGAGCTATGGCTACACCTTC